The table lists the clone carrying this T cell receptor (beta chain) with a few counts. Antigen unknown. Ahead of sequencing, the ViraFEST assay grew antigen-specific CD4+ T cells using viral peptide pools. Upon completion of around ten days in culture, CD4+ T cells were isolated. The study found no prior SARS-CoV-2 infection in the vaccine recipients, who tested negative for nucleocapsid antibodies. Days 3 and 7 saw half the medium replaced with IL-2 medium. The data belong to a study of vaccination effects on CD4 cells after COVID-19. The CDR3 sequence is 16 residues long. Clones were read by immunoSEQ multiplex PCR, and TCRdb kept only the in-frame ones, dropping some. The sample has about 24,000 clones; roughly 74% are singletons.

This chain connects TRBV21-1 to TRBJ1-6. TRBV21-1 is deemed a pseudogene. The source of this sequence is a human donor who received a COVID-19 vaccine. Sequenced material: CD4+ T cells from PBMCs cultured with SARS-CoV-2 spike peptides, taken before COVID-19 vaccination. CDR3 nucleotide sequence: TGTGCCAGCAGGAGGAAGCAGGAAGGCTATAATTCACCCCTCCACTTT. Translating gives CASRRKQEGYNSPLHF.